Below are 27 T cell receptor beta chains sequenced from a single sample in a study of immune evolution from preneoplasia to lung adenocarcinoma. Some clones are missing from TCRdb's copy, which holds only in-frame ones; the method was immunoSEQ multiplex PCR. This sample yields about 5,600 clones, of which about 80% are seen a single time; approximately 9.1% belongs to the top ten. The sequenced sample was FFPE lung adenocarcinoma in situ tissue. These receptors were collected from a person aged 55-79 years with lung adenocarcinoma.

The J gene is TRBJ1-1, the V gene TRBV29-1, with D maybe TRBD1 (5 bases). Trimming removed 6 bases at V and 8 bases at J, with 19 bases between. Germline V gene lookup returns CDR1 SQVTM and CDR2 ANQGSEA. The CDR3 is 13 residues long. The CDR3 spells CSVNPDQGGEAFF. CDR3 nucleotide sequence: TGCAGCGTGAACCCTGACCAGGGCGGAGAAGCTTTCTTT.

The chain combines TRBV11-2 with TRBJ2-3; D may be TRBD2 (6 bases). Germline V gene data show CDR1 as SGHAT and CDR2 as FQNNGV. CDR3 length: 15 amino acids. With 7 bases removed from V and 0 bases from J, the gap between germline ends came to 14 bases. CDR3 sequence: CASTVSGHSTDTQYF. The CDR3 DNA reads TGTGCCAGCACCGTTAGCGGACACAGCACAGATACGCAGTATTTT. The full variable domain, with the rest looked up from reference TRBV11-2 and TRBJ2-3, is EAGVAQSPRYKIIEKRQSVAFWCNPISGHATLYWYQQILGQGPKLLIQFQNNGVVDDSQLPKDRFSAERLKGVDSTLKIQPAKLEDSAVYLCASTVSGHSTDTQYFGPGTRLTVL.

The chain uses TRBV6-5 and TRBJ1-5; the D is unclear. This CDR3 contains 13 residues. Trimming took 6 bases from V and 3 from J, leaving 9 bases between them. CDR1 and CDR2 from the germline V gene are MNHEY and SVGAGI. This CDR3 reads CASRTRNNQPQHF. The CDR3 DNA reads as TGTGCCAGCAGAACACGGAACAATCAGCCCCAGCATTTT.

The CDR3 DNA is TGCGCCAGCGGGGGGACAGCTAATGAAAAACTGTTTTTT. This sequence encodes CASGGTANEKLFF. This rearrangement joins TRBV4-1 to TRBJ1-4, with 7 bases fitting TRBD1. CDR3 length: 13 amino acids. Germline V gives CDR1 MGHRA, CDR2 YSYEKL. The trim removed 8 bases at V and 3 bases at J, leaving 3 bases unmatched.

The CDR3 nucleotides are TGTGCCATCAGTGACGGACAGGGCAACACTGAAGCTTTCTTT. This translates into CAISDGQGNTEAFF. V gene TRBV10-3 combines with J gene TRBJ1-1, with 8 bases that match TRBD1. The J segment lost 2 bases and the V segment lost 3 bases, leaving 2 bases of the junction unmatched. The CDR3 is 14 residues long. CDR1 is ENHRY and CDR2 is SYGVKD in the germline V gene.

Comments on this clone: The same CDR3 can be traced to other DNA sequences in this sample. The rearrangement uses TRBV9 and TRBJ2-5, with 8 bases aligning to TRBD1. The germline CDR1 and CDR2 sequences are SGDLS and YYNGEE. This CDR3 is built from 17 residues. Germline trimming cut 2 bases from V and 2 bases from J; bases unmatched to any gene: 11. In nucleotides, the CDR3 is TGTGCCAGCAGCGTGGCAGGGGGCTACTACCATCAAGAGACCCAGTACTTC. Translation: CASSVAGGYYHQETQYF.

The chain couples TRBV6-1 to TRBJ2-7; D uncertain. V was cut by 6 bases and J by 0 bases, with 15 bases left in between. This CDR3 region has 15 residues. Per germline, CDR1 MNHNS and CDR2 SASEGT. The CDR3 bases are TGTGCCAGCAGGAAGCAGGAGCGCAGCTCCTACGAGCAGTACTTC. It is translated as CASRKQERSSYEQYF.

This clone showed up just a few times. The chain uses TRBV6-5 and TRBJ2-7, with 10 bases matching TRBD2. The trim removed 6 bases at V and 4 bases at J, leaving 3 bases unmatched. From germline, CDR1 is MNHEY and CDR2 SVGAGI. CDR3 length: 13 amino acids. For the CDR3, the DNA is TGTGCCAGCAGGTCTAGCGGGGGTTACGAGCAGTACTTC. Translating gives CASRSSGGYEQYF.

This clone was detected a few times. CDR3 sequence (DNA): TGTGCCAGCAGTAAGACAGGGGGCTATGGCTACACCTTC. It specifies CASSKTGGYGYTF. The rearrangement uses TRBV6-5 and TRBJ1-2, with 9 bases lining up with TRBD1. Germline CDR1 is MNHEY and CDR2 is SVGAGI. The V and J ends lost 5 bases and 4 bases, in that order; junction bases with no gene match: 2. The CDR3 is made up of 13 amino acids.

This chain links TRBV5-1 with TRBJ2-1; tentative D call: TRBD2 (5 bases). This CDR3 has 12 residues. Between the trimmed V and J ends, which lost 0 bases and 9 bases, there was a span of 7 bases. Per germline, CDR1 SGHRS and CDR2 YFSETQ. Written as DNA, the CDR3 is TGCGCCAGCAGCTTGGGAGAGGGTGAGCAGTTCTTC. Its translation is CASSLGEGEQFF.

This sequence joins TRBV7-5 and TRBJ2-5; the table's D call TRBD1 went unverified against the DNA. TRBV7-5 is a pseudogene. There are 13 residues in the CDR3. The CDR3: CASSPQGGETQYF. CDR3 in DNA: TGTGCCAGCAGCCCACAGGGGGGGGAGACCCAGTACTTC.

J is TRBJ1-6 and V is TRBV28, with D possibly TRBD1 on 5 matching bases. V lost 8 bases and J 7 bases, leaving 15 bases between the germline ends. Germline assignment: CDR1 MDHEN and CDR2 SYDVKM. The CDR3 covers 14 residues. In nucleotides, the CDR3 is TGTGCCAGCCTTTCCGGGACCGCGAATTCACCCCTCCACTTT. This translates into CASLSGTANSPLHF. The entire variable domain, with the rest obtained from reference TRBV28 and TRBJ1-6, is as follows: DVKVTQSSRYLVKRTGEKVFLECVQDMDHENMFWYRQDPGLGLRLIYFSYDVKMKEKGDIPEGYSVSREKKERFSLILESASTNQTSMYLCASLSGTANSPLHFGNGTRLTVT.

V is TRBV29-1 and J is TRBJ2-1; TRBD2 agrees at 11 bases. Germline-derived CDR1 and CDR2 are SQVTM and ANQGSEA. The J segment lost 4 bases and the V segment lost 7 bases, leaving 15 bases of the junction unmatched. This CDR3 contains 17 residues. CDR3 bases: TGCAGCGCATTCGGACAGGGTGTAGCGGGGGGGTACAATGAGCAGTTCTTC. Protein: CSAFGQGVAGGYNEQFF.

The chain combines TRBV9 with TRBJ2-2; 11 bases map to TRBD2. The germline gives CDR1 SGDLS, CDR2 YYNGEE. This CDR3 contains 16 residues. The V and J ends lost 4 bases and 4 bases, in that order; junction bases with no gene match: 6. In DNA, the CDR3 is TGTGCCAGCAGCTCTAGCGGGGGGCCTTCCACCGGGGAGCTGTTTTTT. It encodes CASSSSGGPSTGELFF.

The chain has TRBV7-2 and TRBJ2-1; D ambiguous. Looked up from germline, CDR1 is SGHTA and CDR2 is FQGNSA. The length of the CDR3 is 15 residues. The V end lost 7 bases, the J end lost 2 bases, and 15 bases lay between the germline ends. As DNA, the CDR3 is TGTGCCAGCACCCTGGGATTTTCGACCTACAATGAGCAGTTCTTC. Amino acid sequence: CASTLGFSTYNEQFF. The whole variable domain, remainder taken from reference TRBV7-2 and TRBJ2-1, is GAGVSQSPSNKVTEKGKDVELRCDPISGHTALYWYRQSLGQGLEFLIYFQGNSAPDKSGLPSDRFSAERTGGSVSTLTIQRTQQEDSAVYLCASTLGFSTYNEQFFGPGTRLTVL.

The gene calls are TRBV28 and TRBJ1-5; D is unresolved. The germline V gene encodes CDR1 MDHEN and CDR2 SYDVKM. The CDR3 is made up of 13 amino acids. Trimming cost V 7 bases and J 2 bases, with 9 bases left between them. CDR3 bases: TGTGCCAGCATCTCCGGGGGCAATCAGCCCCAGCATTTT. This gives the protein CASISGGNQPQHF.

The chain carries TRBV6-6 and TRBJ1-1; D uncertain. Germline V gives CDR1 MNHNY, CDR2 SVGAGI (reference sequence). The V gene lost 1 base and the J gene lost 2 bases, with 5 bases spanning the gap. This CDR3 region has 13 residues. CDR3 DNA sequence: TGTGCCAGCAGTTACTTAGGAAACACTGAAGCTTTCTTT. It is translated as CASSYLGNTEAFF.

V is TRBV9 and J is TRBJ2-1; tentatively, D is TRBD1 or TRBD2 (5 bases each). The CDR3 is 15 amino acids. Trimming cost V 0 bases and J 3 bases, with 10 bases left between them. Germline-derived CDR1 and CDR2 are SGDLS and YYNGEE. The CDR3 coding sequence is TGTGCCAGCAGCGTAGGAGGGGCCGACTACAATGAGCAGTTCTTC. Encoded protein: CASSVGGADYNEQFF. Full variable domain (outside the CDR3, taken from reference TRBV9 and TRBJ2-1): DSGVTQTPKHLITATGQRVTLRCSPRSGDLSVYWYQQSLDQGLQFLIQYYNGEERAKGNILERFSAQQFPDLHSELNLSSLELGDSALYFCASSVGGADYNEQFFGPGTRLTVL.

This chain links TRBV7-9 with TRBJ2-1; D possibly corresponds to TRBD2 (5 bases). There are 14 residues in the CDR3. Germline V gives CDR1 SEHNR, CDR2 FQNEAQ (reference sequence). With 2 bases removed from V and 7 bases from J, the gap between germline ends came to 12 bases. In nucleotides, the CDR3 is TGTGCCAGCAGCTTAAGCGGTTACGGGAATGAGCAGTTCTTC. This codes for CASSLSGYGNEQFF.

The CDR3 sequence: CASSPSTGVGHGYTF. Written as DNA, the CDR3 is TGTGCCAGCTCACCATCAACAGGGGTCGGTCATGGCTACACCTTC. The J gene is TRBJ1-2, the V gene TRBV18, with 7 bases matching TRBD1. The J segment lost 6 bases and the V segment lost 2 bases, leaving 9 bases of the junction unmatched. The CDR3 has 15 amino acids. Germline V lookup: CDR1 KGHSH, CDR2 LQKENI. Full variable domain (outside the CDR3, taken from reference TRBV18 and TRBJ1-2): NAGVMQNPRHLVRRRGQEARLRCSPMKGHSHVYWYRQLPEEGLKFMVYLQKENIIDESGMPKERFSAEFPKEGPSILRIQQVVRGDSAAYFCASSPSTGVGHGYTFGSGTRLTVV.

V gene TRBV7-2 combines with J gene TRBJ2-7, with 10 bases lining up with TRBD1. This CDR3 contains 15 residues. Per the germline V gene, CDR1 is SGHTA and CDR2 is FQGNSA. Unmatched junction bases numbered 7, after V lost 1 base and J lost 7 bases. The CDR3 DNA reads TGTGCCAGCAGCTTAGGACAGGGGGCCTCGGGTGAGCAGTACTTC. It codes for CASSLGQGASGEQYF.

The V call is TRBV29-1, the J call TRBJ2-1; D is perhaps TRBD2 (5 bases). Germline V CDR1 and CDR2: SQVTM, ANQGSEA. V lost 6 bases to trimming and J lost 0 bases, with 27 bases between them. There are 19 residues in the CDR3. The CDR3 reads CSVVSGEMGSASSYNEQFF. The CDR3 nucleotides read TGCAGCGTCGTCAGTGGGGAAATGGGGAGCGCTAGCTCCTACAATGAGCAGTTCTTC.

The V gene is TRBV6-5, the J gene TRBJ1-4; unclear D gene. CDR1 MNHEY and CDR2 SVGAGI come from the germline V gene. The CDR3 runs to 12 residues. V was pared by 5 bases and J by 14 bases, with 15 bases between. CDR3 sequence: CASSASLRVLFF. The CDR3 bases are TGTGCCAGCAGTGCCTCCCTAAGGGTCCTGTTTTTT.

The chain employs TRBV2 and TRBJ2-3, with D perhaps given as TRBD1 or TRBD2 (7 bases each). V was shortened by 6 bases and J by 6 bases, with 19 bases between the two germline ends. CDR3 size: 15 residues. The germline V gene encodes CDR1 SNHLY and CDR2 FYNNEI. CDR3 region: CASSWDSGAGDTQYF. The DNA of the CDR3 is TGTGCCAGCAGCTGGGACAGCGGGGCAGGGGATACGCAGTATTTT.

The V and J genes are TRBV28 and TRBJ1-2; 10 bases line up with TRBD1. J gave up 8 bases and V 1 base, and 10 bases lay outside the gene matches. The CDR3 extends over 16 amino acids. Germline V gives CDR1 MDHEN, CDR2 SYDVKM. The CDR3 loop is CASSLSGTGALGGYTF. DNA for the CDR3: TGTGCCAGCAGTTTATCGGGGACAGGGGCTCTCGGAGGCTACACCTTC.

The chain employs TRBV18 and TRBJ2-2; D is undetermined. Trimming took off 2 bases at V and 6 bases at J, with 10 bases between the two ends. The CDR3 has 14 amino acids. CDR1 is KGHSH, CDR2 LQKENI, per germline. CDR3 coding DNA: TGTGCCAGCTCACCAGCCAGCCGTCCCGGGGAGCTGTTTTTT. It yields the protein CASSPASRPGELFF.

V is TRBV4-2 and J is TRBJ2-4; the D gene could be TRBD1 or TRBD2 (5 bases each). Per germline, CDR1 LGHNA and CDR2 YNFKEQ. This CDR3 spans 12 amino acids. V was cut by 3 bases and J by 6 bases, with 6 bases left in between. This chain's CDR3 is CASSHGGNIQYF. The CDR3 DNA reads TGTGCCAGCAGCCATGGGGGAAACATTCAGTACTTC.